Listed below are T cell receptor beta chains from one sample, sequenced in a study of human T cells and chemical hapten exposure. From the RACE reads, TCRdb called clonotypes with MiXCR, one entry per CDR3 protein. The table has 60,000 to 90,000 distinct CDR3 sequences, approximately 8.1% seen once; the top ten hold 1.7%. Sequences were obtained from whole blood. These receptors all come from a female donor in good health. Some clones in this sample may be carry-over from other donors' samples. Both conserved end residues are part of each CDR3. Each record gives: D gene, clone size, V gene, J gene, CDR3 DNA, CDR3 protein. The D gene is left open where the match is weak. Rows may omit the clone size; those that give it use once, few, many or a size class.

D gene: .
clone size: many
V gene: TRBV6-5
J gene: TRBJ2-7
CDR3 DNA: TGTGCCAGCAGTTACCACGTTTTAGCCGAGCAGTACTTC
CDR3 protein: CASSYHVLAEQYF

D gene: .
clone size: .
V gene: TRBV12-3/TRBV12-4
J gene: TRBJ2-5
CDR3 DNA: TGTGCCAGCAGTTTTGAGGACGGCAGGGGAGAGACCCAGTACTTC
CDR3 protein: CASSFEDGRGETQYF

D gene: .
clone size: .
V gene: TRBV27
J gene: TRBJ1-5
CDR3 DNA: TGTGCCAGCAGCCACGGACAGTCTAATCAGCCCCAGCATTTT
CDR3 protein: CASSHGQSNQPQHF

D gene: TRBD1
clone size: .
V gene: TRBV20-1
J gene: TRBJ1-5
CDR3 DNA: TGCAGTGGCCAAGGCAGGGGGCCGATTAGCAATCAGCCCCAGCATTTT
CDR3 protein: CSGQGRGPISNQPQHF

D gene: .
clone size: few
V gene: TRBV6-6
J gene: TRBJ2-1
CDR3 DNA: TGTGCCAGCAGTTACTTCGGAGGGGGCGCCCACAATGAGCAGTTCTTC
CDR3 protein: CASSYFGGGAHNEQFF

D gene: .
clone size: .
V gene: TRBV6-2/TRBV6-3
J gene: TRBJ1-1
CDR3 DNA: TGTGCCAGCAGTTACTATTACACTGAAGCTTTCTTT
CDR3 protein: CASSYYYTEAFF

D gene: TRBD2
clone size: many
V gene: TRBV12-3/TRBV12-4
J gene: TRBJ2-7
CDR3 DNA: TGTGCCAGCAGGCCGGGACTAGGAGTCTACGAGCAGTACTTC
CDR3 protein: CASRPGLGVYEQYF

D gene: TRBD2
clone size: .
V gene: TRBV6-2/TRBV6-3
J gene: TRBJ2-1
CDR3 DNA: TGTGCCAGCAGTAATCGACTAGCGGGGGGCGGGAATGAGCAGTTCTTC
CDR3 protein: CASSNRLAGGGNEQFF

D gene: TRBD1
clone size: few
V gene: TRBV12-3/TRBV12-4
J gene: TRBJ2-7
CDR3 DNA: TGTGCCAGCAGTCTAGGACAGGGTTTGTCCTACGAGCAGTACTTC
CDR3 protein: CASSLGQGLSYEQYF

D gene: TRBD1
clone size: many
V gene: TRBV6-5
J gene: TRBJ2-5
CDR3 DNA: TGTGCCAGCAGTTACGGGACAGCAGGGACCCAGTACTTC
CDR3 protein: CASSYGTAGTQYF

D gene: .
clone size: few
V gene: TRBV6-2/TRBV6-3
J gene: TRBJ2-3
CDR3 DNA: TGTGCCAGCAGTTACTCCCAGGGTAACCCCACAGATACGCAGTATTTT
CDR3 protein: CASSYSQGNPTDTQYF

D gene: .
clone size: many
V gene: TRBV20-1
J gene: TRBJ2-3
CDR3 DNA: TGCAGTGCTAGACTCATGAGGGATACGCAGTATTTT
CDR3 protein: CSARLMRDTQYF

D gene: TRBD1
clone size: many
V gene: TRBV5-1
J gene: TRBJ1-2
CDR3 DNA: TGCGCCAGCAGCTTGGAGGGACAGGGTGACTACACCTTC
CDR3 protein: CASSLEGQGDYTF

D gene: .
clone size: many
V gene: TRBV7-6
J gene: TRBJ2-3
CDR3 DNA: TGTGCCAGCAGCTTAACTAACCCTCCGGGGGGCACAGATACGCAGTATTTT
CDR3 protein: CASSLTNPPGGTDTQYF

D gene: .
clone size: many
V gene: TRBV18
J gene: TRBJ1-2
CDR3 DNA: TGTGCCAGCTCACCACTACCAAAGGGCATAAACTATGGCTACACCTTC
CDR3 protein: CASSPLPKGINYGYTF

D gene: TRBD1
clone size: .
V gene: TRBV4-2
J gene: TRBJ2-7
CDR3 DNA: TGTGCCAGCAGCCAAGTATCTGGGACAGAGCCCTACGAGCAGTACTTC
CDR3 protein: CASSQVSGTEPYEQYF

D gene: TRBD1
clone size: .
V gene: TRBV29-1
J gene: TRBJ1-5
CDR3 DNA: TGCAGCGTCGTGACAGGGGGGTATAGCAATCAGCCCCAGCATTTT
CDR3 protein: CSVVTGGYSNQPQHF

D gene: .
clone size: many
V gene: TRBV5-5
J gene: TRBJ1-6
CDR3 DNA: TGTGCCAGCAGATCGGGGGTTGGGACAAATTCACCCCTCCACTTT
CDR3 protein: CASRSGVGTNSPLHF

D gene: .
clone size: .
V gene: TRBV3-1
J gene: TRBJ1-1
CDR3 DNA: TGTGCCAGCAGCCAAGGACCCTCTAGGAACACTGAAGCTTTCTTT
CDR3 protein: CASSQGPSRNTEAFF

D gene: TRBD1
clone size: many
V gene: TRBV29-1
J gene: TRBJ1-2
CDR3 DNA: TGCAGCGTCCTTGGACAGGACGGACCTCCTAACTATGGCTACACCTTC
CDR3 protein: CSVLGQDGPPNYGYTF

D gene: TRBD1
clone size: many
V gene: TRBV20-1
J gene: TRBJ1-1
CDR3 DNA: TGCAGTGCTTTCAAGACAGGGTGGAACACTGAAGCTTTCTTT
CDR3 protein: CSAFKTGWNTEAFF

D gene: .
clone size: many
V gene: TRBV20-1
J gene: TRBJ2-2
CDR3 DNA: TGCAGTGCTAGAGAGTGGGGGGACTTAGACACCGGGGAGCTGTTTTTT
CDR3 protein: CSAREWGDLDTGELFF

D gene: .
clone size: many
V gene: TRBV2
J gene: TRBJ2-5
CDR3 DNA: TGTGCCAGCAGTGAGCTCGTGCAGACCCAGTACTTC
CDR3 protein: CASSELVQTQYF

D gene: .
clone size: many
V gene: TRBV18
J gene: TRBJ2-3
CDR3 DNA: TGTGCCAGCTCACCACCGTCGGGGACAGATACGCAGTATTTT
CDR3 protein: CASSPPSGTDTQYF

D gene: .
clone size: many
V gene: TRBV20-1
J gene: TRBJ1-5
CDR3 DNA: TGCAGTGCTAAATTTACTAGCAATCAGCCCCAGCATTTT
CDR3 protein: CSAKFTSNQPQHF

D gene: .
clone size: few
V gene: TRBV6-2/TRBV6-3
J gene: TRBJ2-6
CDR3 DNA: TGTGCCAGCAGCTCCTCAGGCAGCGCCTCGCCTGGGGCCAACGTCCTGACTTTC
CDR3 protein: CASSSSGSASPGANVLTF

D gene: .
clone size: .
V gene: TRBV15
J gene: TRBJ1-5
CDR3 DNA: TGTGCCACCAGCAGAGGACAGGCGGCCTACTATAGCAATCAGCCCCAGCATTTT
CDR3 protein: CATSRGQAAYYSNQPQHF

D gene: .
clone size: many
V gene: TRBV6-2/TRBV6-3
J gene: TRBJ2-1
CDR3 DNA: TGTGCCAGCAGTTACGAACTCGGGACTGGAGTTTCCTACAATGAGCAGTTCTTC
CDR3 protein: CASSYELGTGVSYNEQFF

D gene: .
clone size: few
V gene: TRBV14
J gene: TRBJ1-6
CDR3 DNA: TGTGCCAGCAGCCAAGTTACGGGGACGGATTCACCCCTCAACTTT
CDR3 protein: CASSQVTGTDSPLNF

D gene: .
clone size: .
V gene: TRBV20-1
J gene: TRBJ2-3
CDR3 DNA: TGCAGTGCTCGCCTGGGCCCTAGCACAGATACGCAGTATTTT
CDR3 protein: CSARLGPSTDTQYF

D gene: TRBD1
clone size: .
V gene: TRBV20-1
J gene: TRBJ2-7
CDR3 DNA: TGCAGTGCTCAGCTAAATTGGGACAGATCCTACGAGCAGTACTTC
CDR3 protein: CSAQLNWDRSYEQYF

D gene: .
clone size: few
V gene: TRBV29-1
J gene: TRBJ1-1
CDR3 DNA: TGCAGCGGACGCAGGGCGGGCACTGAAGCTTTCTTT
CDR3 protein: CSGRRAGTEAFF

D gene: .
clone size: .
V gene: TRBV6-2/TRBV6-3
J gene: TRBJ1-1
CDR3 DNA: TGTGCCAGCAGTTACTCGATACCTGTCGCTTTCTTT
CDR3 protein: CASSYSIPVAFF

D gene: TRBD1
clone size: many
V gene: TRBV20-1
J gene: TRBJ2-3
CDR3 DNA: TGCAGTGCTAACCTGGGACAGGTTCCCACAGATACGCAGTATTTT
CDR3 protein: CSANLGQVPTDTQYF

D gene: .
clone size: few
V gene: TRBV2
J gene: TRBJ2-7
CDR3 DNA: TGTGCCAGCGGTCCCGAGCAGTACTTC
CDR3 protein: CASGPEQYF

D gene: .
clone size: few
V gene: TRBV12-3/TRBV12-4
J gene: TRBJ1-4
CDR3 DNA: TGTGCCAGCAGTTTAGGACAGATCGAGGAAAAACTGTTTTTT
CDR3 protein: CASSLGQIEEKLFF

D gene: .
clone size: many
V gene: TRBV6-4
J gene: TRBJ2-1
CDR3 DNA: TGTGCCAGCAGTGACTCGCACGACCCCAGCAATGAGCAGTTCTTC
CDR3 protein: CASSDSHDPSNEQFF

D gene: .
clone size: many
V gene: TRBV7-3
J gene: TRBJ2-2
CDR3 DNA: TGTGCCAGCAGCTTAAATCGCTCCAGCGAAAACACCGGGGAGCTGTTTTTT
CDR3 protein: CASSLNRSSENTGELFF

D gene: .
clone size: many
V gene: TRBV4-1
J gene: TRBJ2-5
CDR3 DNA: TGCGCCAGCAGCCAAGGTCCCTTAGAGGAGACCCAGTACTTC
CDR3 protein: CASSQGPLEETQYF

D gene: TRBD1
clone size: many
V gene: TRBV2
J gene: TRBJ1-2
CDR3 DNA: TGTGCCAGCAGTCCAGGGGGCAATGGCTACACCTTC
CDR3 protein: CASSPGGNGYTF

D gene: .
clone size: .
V gene: TRBV11-2
J gene: TRBJ2-2
CDR3 DNA: TGTGCCAGCGGAAGCACCGGGGAGCTGTTTTTT
CDR3 protein: CASGSTGELFF

D gene: .
clone size: many
V gene: TRBV28
J gene: TRBJ1-4
CDR3 DNA: TGTGCCAGCAGTCCCATTGCGCCGGGAATGGCAACTAATGAAAAACTGTTTTTT
CDR3 protein: CASSPIAPGMATNEKLFF

D gene: .
clone size: many
V gene: TRBV20-1
J gene: TRBJ1-1
CDR3 DNA: TGCAGTGCTAGAGATCGGGGGGTTGAAGCTTTCTTT
CDR3 protein: CSARDRGVEAFF

D gene: TRBD1
clone size: .
V gene: TRBV27
J gene: TRBJ2-2
CDR3 DNA: TGTGCCAGCAGTTTAGGACAGGGGAACACCGGGGAGCTGTTTTTT
CDR3 protein: CASSLGQGNTGELFF

D gene: TRBD2
clone size: few
V gene: TRBV7-3
J gene: TRBJ2-2
CDR3 DNA: TGTGCCAGCAGCCTCAGCGGGGGGGCAAACACCGGGGAGCTGTTTTTT
CDR3 protein: CASSLSGGANTGELFF

D gene: TRBD2
clone size: few
V gene: TRBV7-8
J gene: TRBJ2-5
CDR3 DNA: TGTGCCAGCAGCTTAGCGAGGACTAGCGGGGGTCGGACCACCCAGTACTTC
CDR3 protein: CASSLARTSGGRTTQYF

D gene: .
clone size: many
V gene: TRBV14
J gene: TRBJ2-7
CDR3 DNA: TGTGCCAGCAGCCCCCGGCTTCCCTTATACGAGCAGTACTTC
CDR3 protein: CASSPRLPLYEQYF

D gene: .
clone size: few
V gene: TRBV11-1
J gene: TRBJ1-1
CDR3 DNA: TGTGCCAGCAGCCAAAGAGGAGGTGAAGCTTTCTTT
CDR3 protein: CASSQRGGEAFF

D gene: .
clone size: few
V gene: TRBV5-1
J gene: TRBJ2-7
CDR3 DNA: TGCGCCAGCAGCTCGAGGAGTTCCTCCTACGAGCAGTACTTC
CDR3 protein: CASSSRSSSYEQYF

D gene: .
clone size: .
V gene: TRBV3-1
J gene: TRBJ1-1
CDR3 DNA: TGTGCCAGCAGCCAACCTGCGGCAGAAGCTTTCTTT
CDR3 protein: CASSQPAAEAFF

D gene: TRBD2
clone size: few
V gene: TRBV6-2/TRBV6-3
J gene: TRBJ2-7
CDR3 DNA: TGTGCCAGCAGTTCCGGGGTGCGGGGGAGACACGAGCAGTACTTC
CDR3 protein: CASSSGVRGRHEQYF